This paragraph reports one T cell receptor (beta chain). This clone was observed a single time. What this receptor recognizes is not known. Base qualities are not at hand, and no much larger clone is one base apart. The germline V gene yields SGHVT for CDR1 and SQSDAQ for CDR2. Its CDR3 holds 15 amino acids, cysteine through phenylalanine. Only CDR3 DNA is held: 45 bases, read in frame from base 1. A distance of 12 bases separates the germline ends of V and J, which lose 5 bases and 1 base respectively. These data are taken from a study of blood T cell repertoires in COVID-19 (dated by TCRdb to the early 2020s). A note on the overall study: The collaborator samples originated in the United States, Italy and Spain and spanned the acute and convalescent phases of COVID-19. The prospective study material was composed of cDNA or gDNA derived from T cells, B-cell-depleted T cells, or PBMCs. Deeply sampled blood TCRbeta repertoires from subjects exposed to, actively infected with, or recovered from COVID-19 were included in the dataset. A freely available public database, intended as a resource for researchers studying the immune response to SARS-CoV-2, is where the repertoires were released. The samples were drawn from two sources: the first 160 participants of the ongoing ImmuneRACE study, and over 1,000 subjects contributed by 6 global collaborators. A de-identified subject ID, COVID-19 status, age in years and sex were almost always included in the sample metadata. HLA class I and class II types, where available, came from metadata supplied by the sample provider rather than from assay-based typing.

At one collaborating source in Seattle, patients were enrolled during active infection and were followed longitudinally through the course of disease. Collaborating institutions collected whole blood in K2EDTA tubes following their own protocols. For TCRbeta analysis, collaborators shipped samples as frozen whole blood, isolated PBMCs, or DNA extracted from either of those sample types. General findings and caveats noted by the study authors: The amount of clinical and demographic metadata varied by source and participant and was provided uncurated.

TCRbeta CDR3 regions were amplified from genomic DNA by means of the immunoSEQ Assay, a bias-controlled multiplex PCR. Processing in the source paper ran as follows. Within the assay, amplification of reference gene primers was used to estimate how many nucleated cells each sample contained. To quantify the absolute abundance of each unique TCRbeta CDR3 rearrangement, sequence reads were collapsed and filtered. For each sample, productive Simpson clonality was calculated as the square root of Simpson's diversity index across productive rearrangements. Sourced from immuneACCESS, this table was stored by TCRdb with only in-frame sequences that have V and J called. A share of the clones is absent; for the studies checked, an unresolved V gene accounts for under half, and the remainder has no known explanation. The D gene and trimming were derived from the DNA, and the V and J assignments and clone size from that table. Here the sample has around 440,000 clones; about 87% occur a single time. The top ten clones comprise around an eighth of the sample.

The sequencing input was peripheral blood. This sequence uses TRBV7-4 and TRBJ1-3; no D segment can be confidently identified. The sequence was obtained from a woman in her 50s with COVID-19, enrolled during active disease. The DNA sequence is given as TGTGCCAGCAGCCGGAGACGGACTTCTGGAAACACCATATATTTT. It translates to CASSRRRTSGNTIYF.